Listed here are 17 T cell receptor beta chains from one sample, sequenced in a study of blood T cell repertoires in COVID-19. Profiled with immunoSEQ multiplex PCR; TCRdb holds only in-frame clones, not every one. The sample includes approximately 140,000 clones, about 86% of them seen just once. The source material was peripheral blood. These receptors were collected from an older woman with acute or convalescent COVID-19.

This chain links TRBV3-1 (or the pseudogene TRBV3-2) with TRBJ1-2; D unclear. CDR1 is LGHDT, CDR2 YNNKEL, per germline (reference sequence). There are 15 residues in the CDR3. Trimming shortened V by 4 bases and J by 4 bases, and 16 bases separated the two germline ends. In DNA form, the CDR3 reads TGTGCCAGCAGCCCTTCCCATGGAGGAGTCTATGGCTACACCTTC. Translating gives CASSPSHGGVYGYTF.

The chain is built from TRBV28 and TRBJ2-4; unclear D gene. The V and J ends lost 3 bases and 0 bases respectively, with 9 bases between them. The CDR3 is 15 amino acids. The germline gives CDR1 MDHEN, CDR2 SYDVKM. In DNA form, the CDR3 reads TGTGCCAGCAGTTTCCTGAGGTTAGCCAAAAACATTCAGTACTTC. Its translation: CASSFLRLAKNIQYF.

This clone has only one observation. This chain joins TRBV2 and TRBJ1-3; D gene ambiguous. V was shortened by 4 bases and J by 0 bases, with 10 bases between the two germline ends. Germline CDR1 reads SNHLY; CDR2 reads FYNNEI. The CDR3 loop spans 15 amino acids. CDR3 sequence: CASSASGLSGNTIYF. The CDR3 DNA follows: TGTGCCAGCAGTGCGTCAGGTCTCTCTGGAAACACCATATATTTT. Combining the CDR3 with reference TRBV2 and TRBJ1-3 gives the whole variable domain EPEVTQTPSHQVTQMGQEVILRCVPISNHLYFYWYRQILGQKVEFLVSFYNNEISEKSEIFDDQFSVERPDGSNFTLKIRSTKLEDSAMYFCASSASGLSGNTIYFGEGSWLTVV.

This clone was observed a single time. The chain joins TRBV11-3 to TRBJ1-6; D ambiguous. The germline V gene encodes CDR1 SGHNT and CDR2 YENEEA. The CDR3 contains 13 residues. The ends were cut back, 0 bases at V and 9 bases at J, with 6 bases in the middle. This chain's CDR3 is CASSLEAVSPLHF. DNA of the CDR3: TGTGCCAGCAGCTTAGAAGCGGTTTCACCCCTCCACTTT.

The V and J genes are TRBV6-5 and TRBJ1-4; D unclear. Per the germline V gene, CDR1 is MNHEY and CDR2 is SVGAGI. Trimming removed 5 bases at V and 8 bases at J, with 15 bases between. The CDR3 has 14 residues. Here the CDR3 DNA reads TGTGCCAGCAGTAGAGGAGGGCTGGAGGAAAAACTGTTTTTT. Protein sequence: CASSRGGLEEKLFF.

This clone was seen just once. CDR3 DNA sequence: TGTGCCAGCAGCTTGGGACTGATGGGTTACACTGAAGCTTTCTTT. This encodes CASSLGLMGYTEAFF. The chain uses TRBV5-6 and TRBJ1-1; no clear D. V dropped 0 bases and J dropped 3 bases, with 12 bases sitting between them. The germline CDR1 and CDR2 sequences are SGHDT and YYEEEE. This CDR3 has 15 residues.

The chain uses TRBV5-1 and TRBJ1-1, with D possibly TRBD1 on 6 matching bases. This CDR3 is built from 13 residues. V was trimmed by 4 bases and J by 5 bases, leaving 12 bases between them. Germline CDR1 SGHRS, CDR2 YFSETQ. The CDR3: CASSDNRETEAFF. CDR3 DNA sequence: TGCGCCAGCAGCGACAACAGGGAGACTGAAGCTTTCTTT.

This chain uses TRBV21-1 with TRBJ2-3; the D call in the table, TRBD2, was not verified against the DNA. TRBV21-1 is flagged as a pseudogene. The CDR3 loop spans 19 amino acids. Written as DNA, the CDR3 is TGTGCCAGCAGCAAAGAAGGGGCGGCTAGCGGGGCTCGTACAGATACGCAGTATTTT. Residues: CASSKEGAASGARTDTQYF.

The V call is TRBV5-1, the J call TRBJ1-2, with D possibly TRBD1 on 5 matching bases. The CDR3 has 12 residues. With 4 bases removed from V and 4 bases from J, the gap between germline ends came to 8 bases. CDR1 SGHRS and CDR2 YFSETQ come from the germline V gene. CDR3 bases: TGCGCCAGCAGCCCGGACACCTATGGCTACACCTTC. Its protein product is CASSPDTYGYTF.

This chain uses TRBV28 with TRBJ1-6; 10 bases align to TRBD1. CDR3 length equals 14 residues. J lost 8 bases, V lost 4 bases, and 2 bases had no gene match. Germline V gene data show CDR1 as MDHEN and CDR2 as SYDVKM. The CDR3 loop is CASSSGQGHSPLHF. CDR3 DNA: TGTGCCAGCAGTTCGGGACAGGGGCATTCACCCCTCCACTTT.

The chain couples TRBV28 to TRBJ1-5, with a tentative D call TRBD1 (5 bases). V lost 5 bases to trimming and J lost 5 bases, with 19 bases between them. CDR1 and CDR2 (germline): MDHEN, SYDVKM. The CDR3 is 16 residues long. Here the CDR3 DNA reads TGTGCCAGCAGTCTCCGGGACGCGGGGACCGATCAGCCCCAGCATTTT. Amino acid sequence: CASSLRDAGTDQPQHF.

This clone was seen many times. This chain uses TRBV18 with TRBJ2-2, with D possibly matching TRBD2 (5 bases). Between the trimmed V and J ends, which lost 3 bases and 1 base, there was a span of 9 bases. CDR3 length: 15 amino acids. Germline V gene data show CDR1 as KGHSH and CDR2 as LQKENI. CDR3 in amino acids: CASSPRAGNTGELFF. The CDR3 DNA is TGTGCCAGCTCACCGAGGGCAGGGAACACCGGGGAGCTGTTTTTT.

This clone was picked up one time. This chain joins TRBV28 and TRBJ2-7; D perhaps matches TRBD2 (6 bases). Germline V lookup: CDR1 MDHEN, CDR2 SYDVKM. This CDR3 has 12 residues. V was trimmed by 2 bases and J by 7 bases, leaving 9 bases between them. DNA for the CDR3: TGTGCCAGCAGTTTACCGGGGAGGGAGCAGTACTTC. As protein: CASSLPGREQYF.

CDR3 nucleotide sequence: TGTGCCAGCAGTTCCCCTCACGAGCAGTACTTC. It encodes CASSSPHEQYF. This chain connects TRBV27 to TRBJ2-7, with D unclear. CDR3 length equals 11 residues. With 4 bases removed from V and 5 bases from J, the gap between germline ends came to 6 bases. In germline, CDR1 is MNHEY, CDR2 SMNVEV (reference sequence).

The V call is TRBV5-5, the J call TRBJ1-2; the match to TRBD1 covers 9 bases. Germline CDR1 SGHKS, CDR2 YYEKEE (reference sequence). The CDR3 is 16 residues long. V lost 0 bases to trimming and J lost 4 bases; unmatched junction nucleotides: 7. CDR3 bases: TGTGCCAGCAGCTTGGTACAGGGGGCACGCGCCTATGGCTACACCTTC. Amino acids: CASSLVQGARAYGYTF.

The chain combines TRBV5-1 with TRBJ2-5; no definite D call. The length of the CDR3 is 14 residues. Trimming removed 4 bases from V and 0 bases from J, with 10 bases in between. Germline V gene sequence: CDR1 SGHRS, CDR2 YFSETQ. This CDR3 reads CASSIDSYQETQYF. CDR3 bases: TGCGCCAGCAGCATTGACTCGTACCAAGAGACCCAGTACTTC.

V gene TRBV6-2 or TRBV6-3 combines with J gene TRBJ2-7; D gene uncertain. CDR3 length: 14 amino acids. V was trimmed by 2 bases and J by 5 bases, leaving 13 bases between them. Looked up from germline, CDR1 is MNHEY and CDR2 is SVGEGT. CDR3 nucleotides: TGTGCCAGCAGTTACGGAGTTAGGTCCGACGAGCAGTACTTC. As protein: CASSYGVRSDEQYF.